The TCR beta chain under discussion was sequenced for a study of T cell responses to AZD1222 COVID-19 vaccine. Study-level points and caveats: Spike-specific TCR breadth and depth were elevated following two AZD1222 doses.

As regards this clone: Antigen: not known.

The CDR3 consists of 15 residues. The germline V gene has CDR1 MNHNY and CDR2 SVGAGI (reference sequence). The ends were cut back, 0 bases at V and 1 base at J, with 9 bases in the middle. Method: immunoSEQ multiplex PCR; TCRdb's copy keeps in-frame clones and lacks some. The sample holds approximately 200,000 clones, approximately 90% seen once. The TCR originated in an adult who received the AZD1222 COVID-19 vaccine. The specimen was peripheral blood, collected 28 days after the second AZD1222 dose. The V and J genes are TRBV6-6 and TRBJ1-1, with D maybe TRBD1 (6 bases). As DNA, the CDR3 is TGTGCCAGCAGTTACTCGAGGGGGAGGAACACTGAAGCTTTCTTT. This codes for CASSYSRGRNTEAFF.